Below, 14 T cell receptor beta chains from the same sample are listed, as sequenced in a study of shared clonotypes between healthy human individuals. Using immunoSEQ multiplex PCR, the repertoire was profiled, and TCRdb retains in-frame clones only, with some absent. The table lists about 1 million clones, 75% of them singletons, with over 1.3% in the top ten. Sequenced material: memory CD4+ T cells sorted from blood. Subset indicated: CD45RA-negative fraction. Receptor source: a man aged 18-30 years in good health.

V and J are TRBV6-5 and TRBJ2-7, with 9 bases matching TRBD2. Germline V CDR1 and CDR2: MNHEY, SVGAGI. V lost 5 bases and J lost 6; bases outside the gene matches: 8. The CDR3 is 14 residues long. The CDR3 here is CASSTVAGATEQYF. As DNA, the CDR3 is TGTGCCAGCAGTACCGTAGCGGGAGCGACCGAGCAGTACTTC.

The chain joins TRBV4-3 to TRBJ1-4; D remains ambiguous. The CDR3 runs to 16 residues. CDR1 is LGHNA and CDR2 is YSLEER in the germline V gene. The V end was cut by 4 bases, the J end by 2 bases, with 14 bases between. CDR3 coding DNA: TGCGCCAGCAGCCCGGATGCGGGGAGGACTAATGAAAAACTGTTTTTT. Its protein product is CASSPDAGRTNEKLFF.

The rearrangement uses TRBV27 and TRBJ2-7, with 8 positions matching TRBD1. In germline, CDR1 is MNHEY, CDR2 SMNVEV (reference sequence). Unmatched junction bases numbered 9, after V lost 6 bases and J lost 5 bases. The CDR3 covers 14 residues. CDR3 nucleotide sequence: TGTGCCAGCAGACCTTTGGACAGGGCCCACGAGCAGTACTTC. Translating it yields CASRPLDRAHEQYF.

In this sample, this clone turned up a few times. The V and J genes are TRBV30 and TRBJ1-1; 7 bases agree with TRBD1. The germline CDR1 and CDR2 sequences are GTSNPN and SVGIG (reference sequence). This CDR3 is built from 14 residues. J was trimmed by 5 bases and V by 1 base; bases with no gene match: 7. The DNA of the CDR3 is TGTGCCTGGAGTGGTCCTCCCAGGGGGACTGAAGCTTTCTTT. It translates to CAWSGPPRGTEAFF.

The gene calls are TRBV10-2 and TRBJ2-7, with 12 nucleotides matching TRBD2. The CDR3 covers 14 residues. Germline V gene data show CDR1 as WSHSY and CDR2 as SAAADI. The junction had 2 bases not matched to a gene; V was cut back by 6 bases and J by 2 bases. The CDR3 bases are TGCGCCAGCAGCGCTAGCGGGGGGGCCTACGAGCAGTACTTC. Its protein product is CASSASGGAYEQYF.

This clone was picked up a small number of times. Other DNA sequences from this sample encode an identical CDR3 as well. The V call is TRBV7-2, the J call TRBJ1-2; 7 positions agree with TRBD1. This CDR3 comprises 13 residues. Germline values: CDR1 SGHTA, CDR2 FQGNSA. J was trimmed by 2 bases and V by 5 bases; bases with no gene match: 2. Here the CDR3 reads CASSLGQNYGYTF. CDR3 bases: TGTGCCAGCAGCCTGGGACAGAACTATGGCTACACCTTC.

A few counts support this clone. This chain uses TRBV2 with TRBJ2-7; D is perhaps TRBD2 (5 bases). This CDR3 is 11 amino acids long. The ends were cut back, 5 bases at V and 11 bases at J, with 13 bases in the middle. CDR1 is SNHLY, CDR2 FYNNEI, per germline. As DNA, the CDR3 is TGTGCCAGCAGTCGCGGACTCGGGGAGTACTTC. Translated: CASSRGLGEYF.

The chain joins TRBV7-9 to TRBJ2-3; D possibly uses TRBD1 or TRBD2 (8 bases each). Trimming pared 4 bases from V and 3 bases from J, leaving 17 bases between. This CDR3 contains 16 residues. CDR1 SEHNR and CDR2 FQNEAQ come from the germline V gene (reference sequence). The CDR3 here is CASSSTGAGGTDTQYF. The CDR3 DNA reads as TGTGCCAGCAGCTCGACAGGGGCGGGGGGAACAGATACGCAGTATTTT.

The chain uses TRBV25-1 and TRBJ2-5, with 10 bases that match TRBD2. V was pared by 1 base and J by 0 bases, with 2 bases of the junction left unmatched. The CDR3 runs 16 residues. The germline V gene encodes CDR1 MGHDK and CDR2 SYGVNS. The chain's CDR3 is CASSEWTSGYQETQYF. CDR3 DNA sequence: TGTGCCAGCAGTGAATGGACTAGCGGTTACCAAGAGACCCAGTACTTC. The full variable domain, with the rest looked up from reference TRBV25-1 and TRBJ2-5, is EADIYQTPRYLVIGTGKKITLECSQTMGHDKMYWYQQDPGMELHLIHYSYGVNSTEKGDLSSESTVSRIRTEHFPLTLESARPSHTSQYLCASSEWTSGYQETQYFGPGTRLLVL.

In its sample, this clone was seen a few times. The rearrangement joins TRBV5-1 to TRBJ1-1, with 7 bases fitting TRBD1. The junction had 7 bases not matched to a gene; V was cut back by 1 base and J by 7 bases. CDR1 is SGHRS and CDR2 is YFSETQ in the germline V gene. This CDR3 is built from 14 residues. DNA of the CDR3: TGCGCCAGCAGCTTGCCTACAGGGGCGGGTGAAGCTTTCTTT. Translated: CASSLPTGAGEAFF.

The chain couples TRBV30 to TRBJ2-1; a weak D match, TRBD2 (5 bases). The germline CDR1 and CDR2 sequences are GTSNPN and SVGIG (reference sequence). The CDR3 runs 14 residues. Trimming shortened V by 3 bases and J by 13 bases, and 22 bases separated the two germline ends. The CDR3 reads CAWRAPVRVTGQFF. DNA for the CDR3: TGTGCCTGGAGGGCCCCTGTGCGGGTTACTGGACAGTTCTTC.

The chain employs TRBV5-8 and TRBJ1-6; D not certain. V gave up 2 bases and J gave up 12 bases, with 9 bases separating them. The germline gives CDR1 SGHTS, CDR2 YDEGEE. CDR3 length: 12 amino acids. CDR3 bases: TGTGCCAGCAGCTTATCCCCGGGACCCCTCCACTTT. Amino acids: CASSLSPGPLHF.

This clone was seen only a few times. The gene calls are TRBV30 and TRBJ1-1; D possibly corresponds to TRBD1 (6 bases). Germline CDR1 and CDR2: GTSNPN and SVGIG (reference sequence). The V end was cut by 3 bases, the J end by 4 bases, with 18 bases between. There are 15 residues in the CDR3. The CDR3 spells CAWRGLGGLVTEAFF. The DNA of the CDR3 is TGTGCCTGGAGGGGGTTAGGGGGGTTGGTCACTGAAGCTTTCTTT.

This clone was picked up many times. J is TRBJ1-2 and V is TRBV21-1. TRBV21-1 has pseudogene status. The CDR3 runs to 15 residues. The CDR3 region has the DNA TGTGCCAGCAGCAATCCGGGCCCGGAGTCAGGTGGCTACACCTTC. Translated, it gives CASSNPGPESGGYTF.